This T cell receptor beta chain was sequenced during a study of cytomegalovirus exposure and HLA in healthy donors (dated by TCRdb to 2016 to 2017). Describing the broader study: The 650 to 750 repertoires of the first cohort and the 120 validation repertoires were produced on the same platform, according to a later analysis. High-throughput TCR immunosequencing, statistical association of individual TCRs with disease status, and machine learning were combined to predict cytomegalovirus infection status. A separate validation cohort of 100 to 150 different subjects was used in addition to the roughly 670-subject first cohort. The study aimed to test whether signatures of past pathogen exposure could be identified by cataloging public T cell receptors.

Results and caveats for the whole study, not just this receptor: The validation cohort had no HLA typing available for a later analysis, so co-occurrence within that cohort was assessed over all 130 or so repertoires. According to the authors, the approach could potentially be generalized to other disease states and immunological phenotypes. A later analysis found that TCRs clustered in the first cohort also tended to co-occur in the 120 or so validation repertoires, with more than 90% of cluster scores above 0. In vitro tests confirmed that a few of the cytomegalovirus-associated TCR beta chains recognize cytomegalovirus antigens. The classifier was reported to diagnose cytomegalovirus status with high specificity and sensitivity in both the original cohort and the validation cohort. In the study, about 150 TCR beta chains were listed as associated with cytomegalovirus. While some public TCRs were present in many individuals, most TCR sequences turned up only very rarely across donors.

V is pruned by 10 bases and J by 5 bases, leaving 23 bases of the junction without a gene match. CDR1 and CDR2 are read off the germline V gene (reference sequence) as LNHDA and SQIVND. Inclusive of the bounding cysteine and phenylalanine, the CDR3 is 18 residues long. Only the CDR3 part of the read is kept: 54 bases, read in frame from the first base. The protocol used for the library was the immunoSEQ multiplex PCR assay. On the authors' methods: To diagnose cytomegalovirus status from the catalog of TCR beta chain sequences, a statistical classification framework was built. This is the immuneACCESS table as TCRdb keeps it, with only in-frame sequences that have V and J called. A part of the clones is gone; compared with another copy, unresolved V genes explain less than half, and the rest is unexplained. From that table come the V and J calls and clone size; the DNA was used to work out D and trimming. The sample includes some 310,000 clones, with around 90% observed a single time. The top ten constitute roughly 0.96% of the sample.

Separate from the roughly 650-subject first cohort, the validation cohort of about 130 subjects was the group to which the donors belonged. As regards this clone: The antigen it binds to is not known. No base quality values were provided; no much bigger clone lies one nucleotide off.

The specimen sequenced was PBMCs. The clonotype comes from a young man in good health and CMV-seronegative. The sequence joins TRBV19 to TRBJ1-1, with 9 bases aligning to TRBD1. The sequence in DNA is TGTGCCACCAGCGGTGGAACAGGGGGCACGATCGGGGGGACTGAAGCTTTCTTT. Translated, this is CATSGGTGGTIGGTEAFF.